A single sample is the source of the 30 T cell receptor beta chains below, sequenced in a study of blood T cells in healthy people across ages. Through a sample-barcoded 5' primer and a J-beta primer mix, a second PCR was run for 7 to 11 cycles. TCRdb processed the 5' RACE reads anew with MiXCR; each CDR3 protein has one entry. The sample records 800,000 or so distinct CDR3 sequences, around 62% being singletons. The sample was blood. The receptors shown here come from a man under 40 in good health.

This clonotype was counted a single time. The CDR3 DNA follows: TGTGCCAGCAGCCAAGATCCCACCAATGAAAAACTGTTTTTT. Residues: CASSQDPTNEKLFF. The gene calls are TRBV4-2 and TRBJ1-4; D is unclear. Trimming left V 0 bases short and J 5 bases short, with 7 bases between. The CDR3 length is 14 residues. Germline lookup yields CDR1 LGHNA and CDR2 YNFKEQ.

The V gene is TRBV12-3 or TRBV12-4, the J gene TRBJ2-5; no reliable D call. Trimming shortened V by 0 bases and J by 11 bases, and 13 bases separated the two germline ends. The CDR3 extends over 13 amino acids. The CDR3 here is CASSLASRNEQYF. The CDR3 bases are TGTGCCAGCAGTTTAGCGAGTAGGAATGAGCAGTACTTC.

The chain recombines TRBV5-4 with TRBJ2-3; the D gene is possibly TRBD1 (6 bases). CDR1 and CDR2 (germline): SGHNT, YYREEE (reference sequence). CDR3 length: 14 residues. V lost 5 bases to trimming and J lost 2 bases, with 12 bases between them. CDR3 in DNA: TGTGCCAGCAGTAGGAACAGGGCCACAGATACGCAGTATTTT. It encodes CASSRNRATDTQYF.

V is TRBV12-3 or TRBV12-4 and J is TRBJ2-1; D remains unclear. The CDR3 is 15 residues long. The germline V and J ends were trimmed by 2 bases and 2 bases, with 10 bases remaining between them. The DNA of the CDR3 is TGTGCCAGCAGTTTATGGGCACATACCTACAATGAGCAGTTCTTC. Its protein is CASSLWAHTYNEQFF.

The table lists this clonotype with a few counts. The V and J genes are TRBV12-3 or TRBV12-4 and TRBJ1-5; 7 bases agree with TRBD1. Losses at the gene ends were 6 bases for V and 4 bases for J; bases not matched to a gene: 3. CDR3 length equals 13 residues. The CDR3 loop is CASSQQGNQPQHF. In DNA form, the CDR3 reads TGTGCCAGCAGCCAACAGGGGAATCAGCCCCAGCATTTT.

This clonotype was picked up a small number of times. This chain connects TRBV20-1 to TRBJ2-7; D tentatively fits TRBD1 or TRBD2 (6 bases each). CDR3 length equals 12 residues. Trimming stripped 4 bases from V and 3 bases from J, with 10 bases between. Germline CDR1 is DFQATT and CDR2 is SNEGSKA (reference sequence). CDR3 nucleotides: TGCAGTGCTAACAGGGAGGTCTACGAGCAGTACTTC. It specifies CSANREVYEQYF.

The chain is built from TRBV5-1 and TRBJ2-7; TRBD1 matches 7 bases. The V gene end was trimmed by 6 bases and the J gene end by 6 bases; junction bases not matched to a gene: 9. The V gene's germline CDR1 is SGHRS and CDR2 YFSETQ. The CDR3 contains 13 residues. The CDR3 reads CASMGQNTGEQYF. The CDR3 nucleotides are TGCGCCAGCATGGGACAGAATACCGGCGAGCAGTACTTC.

This chain links TRBV5-1 with TRBJ2-3; D is perhaps TRBD1 (5 bases). V was pared by 1 base and J by 3 bases, with 12 bases between. The CDR3 loop spans 15 amino acids. The V gene's germline CDR1 is SGHRS and CDR2 YFSETQ. Here the CDR3 reads CASSLLTQGTDTQYF. CDR3 nucleotides: TGCGCCAGCAGCTTGCTTACCCAGGGTACAGATACGCAGTATTTT.

This rearrangement joins TRBV20-1 to TRBJ2-6; possibly TRBD1 for D (5 bases). The V gene lost 6 bases and the J gene lost 0 bases, with 18 bases spanning the gap. The CDR3 is 17 amino acids. The germline V gene encodes CDR1 DFQATT and CDR2 SNEGSKA (reference sequence). The DNA for the CDR3 is TGCAGTGCCCGACAGTGGGCTTTGGGCTCTGGGGCCAACGTCCTGACTTTC. Protein: CSARQWALGSGANVLTF.

This chain connects TRBV20-1 to TRBJ1-1; 9 bases are a match to TRBD1. CDR1 DFQATT and CDR2 SNEGSKA come from the germline V gene (reference sequence). The V segment lost 5 bases and the J segment 1 base; nucleotides outside the gene matches: 5. This CDR3 spans 14 amino acids. As DNA, the CDR3 is TGCAGTGCTCGACAGGGGGTATCGAACACTGAAGCTTTCTTT. It codes for CSARQGVSNTEAFF.

As DNA, the CDR3 is TGCAGCGTACTACCCGGGAGATCCGACGAGCAGTACTTC. This translates into CSVLPGRSDEQYF. This chain uses TRBV29-1 with TRBJ2-7; the D gene is possibly TRBD2 (6 bases). Germline CDR1 and CDR2: SQVTM and ANQGSEA. The CDR3 is made up of 13 amino acids. V was pared by 6 bases and J by 5 bases, with 17 bases between.

The chain has TRBV7-2 and TRBJ2-3; D perhaps matches TRBD2 (6 bases). The CDR3 is made up of 16 amino acids. CDR1 is SGHTA and CDR2 is FQGNSA in the germline V gene. V dropped 5 bases and J dropped 0 bases, with 15 bases sitting between them. CDR3 in DNA: TGTGCCAGCAGCCCCACGGGGGACCCTAGCACAGATACGCAGTATTTT. Translating it yields CASSPTGDPSTDTQYF.

The chain uses TRBV4-2 and TRBJ1-1, with D perhaps TRBD1 (5 bases). CDR1 and CDR2 from the germline V gene are LGHNA and YNFKEQ. The CDR3 totals 12 residues. Trimming left V 1 base short and J 7 bases short, with 7 bases between. CDR3 coding DNA: TGTGCCAGCAGCCAAGCAAGGGGTGAAGCTTTCTTT. Protein sequence: CASSQARGEAFF.

This clonotype showed up just a few times. The rearrangement uses TRBV20-1 and TRBJ1-2; no clear D gene. V was pared by 3 bases and J by 3 bases, with 11 bases between. Germline V CDR1 and CDR2: DFQATT, SNEGSKA (reference sequence). CDR3 length: 13 amino acids. The CDR3 is CSAREPIDYGYTF. CDR3 DNA sequence: TGCAGTGCTAGGGAGCCCATCGACTATGGCTACACCTTC.

This clonotype was observed a few times. This rearrangement joins TRBV3-1 to TRBJ2-1; 9 bases line up with TRBD2. The CDR3 is 15 residues long. The ends lost 4 bases at V and 4 bases at J; junction bases unmatched: 5. CDR1 is LGHDT and CDR2 is YNNKEL in the germline V gene (reference sequence). The CDR3 nucleotides read TGTGCCAGCAGCCGGCTAGCGGGGCAGTACAATGAGCAGTTCTTC. Protein product: CASSRLAGQYNEQFF.

CDR3 region: CASISGVGTEAFF. The CDR3 DNA reads as TGTGCCAGCATCAGTGGGGTAGGAACTGAAGCTTTCTTT. The J gene is TRBJ1-1, the V gene TRBV12-3 or TRBV12-4, with D unclear. The length of the CDR3 is 13 residues. Trimming pared 7 bases from V and 5 bases from J, leaving 14 bases between.

This clonotype was observed a single time. The chain links TRBV4-3 to TRBJ2-1; perhaps TRBD1 as D (5 bases). The CDR3 has 13 amino acids. V was cut by 3 bases and J by 12 bases, with 15 bases left in between. Germline assignment: CDR1 LGHNA and CDR2 YSLEER. The DNA of the CDR3 is TGCGCCAGCAGCCACGAAACAGGAATGGGGCAGTTCTTC. Amino acids: CASSHETGMGQFF.

CDR3 residues: CATSDQGDSYNEQFF. DNA of the CDR3: TGTGCCACCAGCGATCAGGGCGACTCCTACAATGAGCAGTTCTTC. The rearrangement joins TRBV24-1 to TRBJ2-1; the D gene is possibly TRBD1 (5 bases). The CDR3 contains 15 residues. V was shortened by 7 bases and J by 0 bases, with 12 bases between the two germline ends. Germline V lookup: CDR1 KGHDR, CDR2 SFDVKD.

This chain joins TRBV9 and TRBJ2-1, with D unclear. The CDR3 is made up of 12 amino acids. The V gene's germline CDR1 is SGDLS and CDR2 YYNGEE. Trimming cost V 0 bases and J 6 bases, with 4 bases left between them. The CDR3 sequence: CASSVAGNEQFF. CDR3 coding DNA: TGTGCCAGCAGCGTAGCGGGCAATGAGCAGTTCTTC.

Only a few counts were recorded for this clonotype. This chain uses TRBV5-1 with TRBJ2-1, with a tentative D call TRBD1 (6 bases). Per germline, CDR1 SGHRS and CDR2 YFSETQ. This CDR3 region has 13 residues. Trimming stripped 4 bases from V and 7 bases from J, with 12 bases between. CDR3 in amino acids: CASSTLQGNEQFF. The DNA for the CDR3 is TGCGCCAGCAGCACCCTCCAGGGGAATGAGCAGTTCTTC. Using reference TRBV5-1 and TRBJ2-1 for the parts outside the CDR3, the full variable domain is KAGVTQTPRYLIKTRGQQVTLSCSPISGHRSVSWYQQTPGQGLQFLFEYFSETQRNKGNFPGRFSGRQFSNSRSEMNVSTLELGDSALYLCASSTLQGNEQFFGPGTRLTVL.

The chain employs TRBV12-3 or TRBV12-4 and TRBJ2-5; 12 nucleotides match TRBD2. J gave up 4 bases and V 8 bases, and 8 bases lay outside the gene matches. CDR3 length equals 15 residues. As DNA, the CDR3 is TGTGCCAGCCTTAAGACTAGCGGGGGCCCAGAGACCCAGTACTTC. It yields the protein CASLKTSGGPETQYF.

This clonotype was counted only a few times. This chain connects TRBV29-1 to TRBJ2-5; 10 bases align to TRBD1. This CDR3 is 14 amino acids long. J was trimmed by 1 base and V by 4 bases; bases with no gene match: 3. Germline V lookup: CDR1 SQVTM, CDR2 ANQGSEA. The CDR3 sequence: CSVGRTGGQETQYF. CDR3 nucleotide sequence: TGCAGCGTTGGCCGGACAGGGGGCCAAGAGACCCAGTACTTC.

About this clonotype: A read error may explain this, as a much larger clone is one base away. The CDR3 DNA is TGTGCCAACACAATCTCGAACAGCTACGAGCAGTACTTC. Protein sequence: CANTISNSYEQYF. This chain links TRBV28 with TRBJ2-4; no firm D call. The last part of the DNA fits TRBJ2-7 better; the J call may be wrong. Germline V gene data show CDR1 as MDHEN and CDR2 as SYDVKM. The CDR3 spans 13 residues.

The CDR3 sequence: CASSQDSGARTDTQYF. DNA of the CDR3: TGTGCCAGCAGCCAGGATAGCGGGGCACGCACAGATACGCAGTATTTT. This chain links TRBV7-2 with TRBJ2-3; TRBD2 aligns across 8 bases. V dropped 5 bases and J dropped 1; count of bases not matched to a gene: 8. The CDR3 length is 16 residues. Germline CDR1 SGHTA, CDR2 FQGNSA.

This chain links TRBV29-1 with TRBJ2-1, with TRBD2 identical over 13 bases. The CDR3 contains 14 residues. Germline loops: CDR1 SQVTM, CDR2 ANQGSEA. V was clipped by 5 bases and J by 7 bases; unmatched bases: 5. DNA for the CDR3: TGCAGCGTTACTAGCGGGGGGGCCGGGAATGAGCAGTTCTTC. This translates into CSVTSGGAGNEQFF.

This clonotype was detected only once. The gene calls are TRBV9 and TRBJ2-1, with D possibly being TRBD2 (5 bases). The J call could be wrong; TRBJ2-7 is a better fit for the DNA end. The CDR3 runs to 13 residues. CDR1 SGDLS and CDR2 YYNGEE come from the germline V gene. In DNA form, the CDR3 reads TGTGCCAGCAGTGCGTACGGGGAAGGCGAGCAGTACTTC. Its protein product is CASSAYGEGEQYF.

This clonotype was counted a few times. The rearrangement links TRBV7-2 to TRBJ2-7; 7 bases align to TRBD2. V was pared by 5 bases and J by 2 bases, with 9 bases of the junction left unmatched. The CDR3 has 15 amino acids. The germline CDR1 and CDR2 sequences are SGHTA and FQGNSA. CDR3 nucleotide sequence: TGTGCCAGCAGCGGCCTAGCGGCCGCTCCCTACGAGCAGTACTTC. It codes for CASSGLAAAPYEQYF. Looking up the rest from reference TRBV7-2 and TRBJ2-7 gives the full variable domain: GAGVSQSPSNKVTEKGKDVELRCDPISGHTALYWYRQSLGQGLEFLIYFQGNSAPDKSGLPSDRFSAERTGGSVSTLTIQRTQQEDSAVYLCASSGLAAAPYEQYFGPGTRLTVT.

This clonotype has a count of ten or more. This rearrangement joins TRBV25-1 to TRBJ2-7; D is unresolved. Per the germline V gene, CDR1 is MGHDK and CDR2 is SYGVNS. CDR3 length: 10 residues. V was trimmed by 6 bases and J by 4 bases, leaving 4 bases between them. The CDR3 DNA reads as TGTGCCAGCAGAGGTTACGAGCAGTACTTC. Translated, it gives CASRGYEQYF.

The rearrangement uses TRBV4-3 and TRBJ2-3; D not certain. Germline V gene sequence: CDR1 LGHNA, CDR2 YSLEER. The ends were cut back, 0 bases at V and 4 bases at J, with 11 bases in the middle. The CDR3 contains 15 residues. The CDR3 loop is CASSQDLTTSDTQYF. CDR3 in DNA: TGCGCCAGCAGCCAAGATCTCACAACTTCAGATACGCAGTATTTT.

A note on this clonotype: The junction does not match germline at one end; this may be a read error. This chain connects TRBV15 to TRBJ2-3; 8 nucleotides line up with TRBD2. This CDR3 has 17 amino acids. Per germline, CDR1 LNHNV and CDR2 YYDKDF (reference sequence). The CDR3 region is CATSRALAVGTTGTQYF. In nucleotides, the CDR3 is TGTGCCACCAGCAGAGCACTAGCGGTGGGGACGACAGGTACGCAGTATTTT.